The 2 T cell receptor beta chains presented below share a single source sample, sequenced in a study of T-cell memory formation after mild COVID-19. TCRdb re-derived calls from the 5' RACE reads in MiXCR, one entry per CDR3 protein. Of 180,000 or so distinct CDR3 sequences listed, 11% are singletons. Sequencing input: PBMCs or a T cell subset sorted from them (not recorded which). All receptors come from a man aged 18 to 29 who had mild COVID-19 (a few samples of this study predate the infection). Cell type and time point are not known.

The rearrangement links TRBV12-3 or TRBV12-4 to TRBJ2-5, with no clear D. The CDR3 consists of 12 residues. With 7 bases removed from V and 0 bases from J, the gap between germline ends came to 6 bases. CDR3 loop: CASTLNQETQYF. CDR3 bases: TGTGCCAGCACTCTCAACCAAGAGACCCAGTACTTC.

The chain uses TRBV28 and TRBJ1-4; D not certain. The CDR3 runs to 13 residues. Germline V CDR1 and CDR2: MDHEN, SYDVKM. Trimming removed 3 bases at V and 6 bases at J, with 8 bases between. CDR3 coding DNA: TGTGCCAGCAGTTTTCCGAGGGATGAAAAACTGTTTTTT. This codes for CASSFPRDEKLFF. Complete variable domain (other parts from reference TRBV28 and TRBJ1-4): DVKVTQSSRYLVKRTGEKVFLECVQDMDHENMFWYRQDPGLGLRLIYFSYDVKMKEKGDIPEGYSVSREKKERFSLILESASTNQTSMYLCASSFPRDEKLFFGSGTQLSVL.